This TCR beta chain is from a study of cytomegalovirus exposure and HLA in healthy donors. PCR employed 60 Vbeta and 13 Jbeta primers. Profiling relied on immunoSEQ multiplex PCR, and the TCRdb table lists in-frame clones only, not all of them. Seen here are around 140,000 clones, roughly 79% observed once, and the top ten hold 1.5% to 2.5%. This clone was detected a few times. Germline V gene lookup returns CDR1 MDHEN and CDR2 SYDVKM. The CDR3 is made up of 14 amino acids. The ends were cut back, 8 bases at V and 6 bases at J, with 18 bases in the middle. Sequenced input: PBMCs. The chain links TRBV28 to TRBJ2-3; the D gene is possibly TRBD2 (5 bases). The origin of this receptor is a woman aged 40 to 55 in good health and CMV-seronegative. This chain's CDR3 is CASPSSAAGDTQYF. DNA for the CDR3: TGTGCCAGCCCTTCCTCCGCGGCGGGTGATACGCAGTATTTT.